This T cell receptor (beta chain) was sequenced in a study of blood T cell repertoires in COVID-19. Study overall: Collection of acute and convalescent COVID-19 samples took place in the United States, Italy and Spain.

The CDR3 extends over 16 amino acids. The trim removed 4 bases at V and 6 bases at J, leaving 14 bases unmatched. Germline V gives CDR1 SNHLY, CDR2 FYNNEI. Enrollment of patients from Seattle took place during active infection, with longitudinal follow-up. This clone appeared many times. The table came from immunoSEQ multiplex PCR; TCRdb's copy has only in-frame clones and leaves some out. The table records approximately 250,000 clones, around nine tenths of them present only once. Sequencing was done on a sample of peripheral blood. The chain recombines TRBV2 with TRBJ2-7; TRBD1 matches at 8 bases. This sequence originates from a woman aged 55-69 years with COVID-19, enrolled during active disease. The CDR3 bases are TGTGCCAGCAGTGGTCGGGGTTGGGAGACAGGGGTCGAGCAGTACTTC. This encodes CASSGRGWETGVEQYF.